Following are 17 T cell receptor beta chains from one sample sequenced in a study of T cell responses to AZD1222 COVID-19 vaccine. Sequenced by immunoSEQ multiplex PCR; TCRdb stores in-frame clones only, minus some. This table has about 150,000 clones, 90% to 95% appearing once. Source: peripheral blood, taken on day 0 of AZD1222 vaccination. The receptors derive from an adult in good health.

The rearrangement joins TRBV18 to TRBJ2-3; no definite D call. Germline values: CDR1 KGHSH, CDR2 LQKENI. CDR3 size: 13 residues. Trimming took 2 bases from V and 2 from J, leaving 5 bases between them. CDR3 protein: CASSPGVTDTQYF. The CDR3 region has the DNA TGTGCCAGCTCACCAGGAGTCACAGATACGCAGTATTTT.

The chain carries TRBV3-1 (or the pseudogene TRBV3-2) and TRBJ1-5; perhaps TRBD1 as D (5 bases). Germline CDR1 and CDR2: LGHDT and YNNKEL (reference sequence). The CDR3 has 14 amino acids. The V end was cut by 1 base, the J end by 7 bases, with 11 bases between. CDR3 DNA: TGTGCCAGCAGCCAAGGTTATCAGGGACAGCCCCAGCATTTT. Translation gives CASSQGYQGQPQHF.

The chain combines TRBV4-3 with TRBJ1-2, with D unclear. V was trimmed by 1 base and J by 0 bases, leaving 9 bases between them. CDR3 length: 15 residues. The germline V gene has CDR1 LGHNA and CDR2 YSLEER. CDR3 sequence (DNA): TGCGCCAGCAGCCAAGGTCGGTCTACTAACTATGGCTACACCTTC. Translating it yields CASSQGRSTNYGYTF.

This chain joins TRBV5-1 and TRBJ1-2; D ambiguous. The CDR3 sequence is 15 residues long. CDR1 SGHRS and CDR2 YFSETQ come from the germline V gene. V shed 0 bases and J shed 4 bases, with 13 bases lying between them. The CDR3 region has the DNA TGCGCCAGCAGCTTGGCCACACCAGATATCTATGGCTACACCTTC. Its protein is CASSLATPDIYGYTF.

The chain employs TRBV4-1 and TRBJ2-5, with 10 nucleotides matching TRBD2. Germline loops: CDR1 MGHRA, CDR2 YSYEKL. V shed 0 bases, J shed 5 bases, and the junction held 0 bases outside the gene matches. The CDR3 loop spans 14 amino acids. CDR3 protein: CASSQEGLAETQYF. The CDR3 nucleotides are TGCGCCAGCAGCCAAGAGGGACTAGCGGAGACCCAGTACTTC.

The chain links TRBV24-1 to TRBJ1-5, with 11 bases that match TRBD1. Trimming at V came to 12 bases and at J to 6 bases, leaving 9 bases not matched to a gene. CDR3 length equals 14 residues. Germline CDR1 KGHDR, CDR2 SFDVKD. The CDR3, as DNA: TGTGCCCGTCTAGGACAGGGGGCCGTTCAGCCCCAGCATTTT. It specifies CARLGQGAVQPQHF.

V usage is TRBV18 and J usage is TRBJ1-5, with D hard to call. Deletions cut 1 base from V and 7 bases from J, with 11 bases between. In germline, CDR1 is KGHSH, CDR2 LQKENI. CDR3 length: 14 amino acids. The CDR3 DNA sequence: TGTGCCAGCTCACCACAGAGGGCCTCGCAGCCCCAGCATTTT. It is translated as CASSPQRASQPQHF.

This chain links TRBV9 with TRBJ2-7; D not resolved. V shed 0 bases and J shed 1 base, with 8 bases lying between them. This CDR3 spans 14 amino acids. The germline CDR1 and CDR2 sequences are SGDLS and YYNGEE. In DNA, the CDR3 is TGTGCCAGCAGCGTAGAGTCAGCGTCCTACGAGCAGTACTTC. Its protein product is CASSVESASYEQYF.

V is TRBV24-1 and J is TRBJ1-5; D unclear. The CDR3 length is 13 residues. CDR1 is KGHDR and CDR2 is SFDVKD in the germline V gene. The ends were cut back, 7 bases at V and 2 bases at J, with 8 bases in the middle. The CDR3 region has the DNA TGTGCCACCAGAGGGTGGGGCAATCAGCCCCAGCATTTT. It translates to CATRGWGNQPQHF.

V usage is TRBV5-4 and J usage is TRBJ1-2; 7 bases align to TRBD1. The CDR3 has 13 amino acids. From germline, CDR1 is SGHNT and CDR2 YYREEE (reference sequence). V was clipped by 3 bases and J by 6 bases; unmatched bases: 5. This chain's CDR3 is CASSSDRVDGYTF. The DNA of the CDR3 is TGTGCCAGCAGCTCTGACAGGGTAGATGGCTACACCTTC.

The chain employs TRBV3-1 (or the pseudogene TRBV3-2) and TRBJ2-7, with 9 bases identical to TRBD2. V gave up 4 bases and J gave up 3 bases; unmatched junction bases: 7. From germline, CDR1 is LGHDT and CDR2 YNNKEL (reference sequence). This CDR3 has 15 residues. In DNA form, the CDR3 reads TGTGCCAGCAGCCCCCAGGCGGGGGGGTACTACGAGCAGTACTTC. Its translation is CASSPQAGGYYEQYF.

Only one count was recorded for this clone. This rearrangement joins TRBV5-1 to TRBJ2-2; possibly TRBD1 for D (6 bases). Trimming shortened V by 4 bases and J by 6 bases, and 13 bases separated the two germline ends. The germline V gene encodes CDR1 SGHRS and CDR2 YFSETQ. The CDR3 is made up of 14 amino acids. The CDR3 sequence: CASSDVQGSGELFF. The CDR3 DNA reads as TGCGCCAGCAGCGACGTACAGGGATCCGGGGAGCTGTTTTTT.

The chain is built from TRBV4-2 and TRBJ1-3; the match to TRBD1 covers 8 bases. The germline V gene encodes CDR1 LGHNA and CDR2 YNFKEQ. With V trimmed by 5 bases and J by 0 bases, 9 bases remained unmatched. This CDR3 comprises 17 residues. CDR3 loop: CASSSWDRQYSGNTIYF. The CDR3 DNA sequence: TGTGCCAGCAGCTCTTGGGACAGGCAATACTCTGGAAACACCATATATTTT.

V is TRBV19 and J is TRBJ2-3; 7 bases align to TRBD1. The CDR3 totals 14 residues. Per germline, CDR1 LNHDA and CDR2 SQIVND (reference sequence). Unmatched junction bases numbered 12, after V lost 10 bases and J lost 5 bases. The CDR3 protein is CATSNLQGLDTQYF. CDR3 nucleotide sequence: TGTGCCACGTCCAACCTACAGGGGCTAGATACGCAGTATTTT.

The chain links TRBV12-5 to TRBJ2-7; 8 bases map to TRBD2. CDR3 length: 14 residues. CDR1 and CDR2 (germline): LGHNT, FRNRAP. V was clipped by 6 bases and J by 4 bases; unmatched bases: 8. In DNA, the CDR3 is TGTGCTAGTGGCCCCGGGGGGGCCGGATACGAGCAGTACTTC. This encodes CASGPGGAGYEQYF.

This chain joins TRBV9 and TRBJ1-1, with D maybe TRBD1 (5 bases). V was clipped by 4 bases and J by 6 bases, with 16 bases between them. This CDR3 has 14 amino acids. Germline values: CDR1 SGDLS, CDR2 YYNGEE. CDR3 nucleotide sequence: TGTGCCAGCAGCCCCTCAAAGCGGGGGGCTGAAGCTTTCTTT. It is translated as CASSPSKRGAEAFF.

The genes are TRBV5-1 and TRBJ1-2, with D perhaps TRBD1 (5 bases). CDR1 and CDR2 from the germline V gene are SGHRS and YFSETQ. The CDR3 consists of 16 residues. Trimming took off 2 bases at V and 2 bases at J, with 16 bases between the two ends. The CDR3 reads CASSFPPGTANYGYTF. CDR3 DNA sequence: TGCGCCAGCAGCTTTCCTCCCGGGACGGCAAACTATGGCTACACCTTC.